These 28 T cell receptor beta chains were all obtained from the same sample, sequenced in a study of cytomegalovirus exposure and HLA in healthy donors. The PCR used 60 Vbeta and 13 Jbeta primers. TCRdb keeps only in-frame clones here, not all; method: immunoSEQ multiplex PCR. The table lists 200,000 to 250,000 clones, with about 1% in the top ten. The sequenced material came from PBMCs. These receptor sequences come from a woman between 25 and 40 years old in good health and CMV-seropositive.

V usage is TRBV6-6 and J usage is TRBJ1-1; D is unclear. V was cut by 2 bases and J by 1 base, with 5 bases left in between. The CDR3 has 13 residues. Germline CDR1 reads MNHNY; CDR2 reads SVGAGI (reference sequence). CDR3 residues: CASSYGRNTEAFF. CDR3 DNA: TGTGCCAGCAGTTACGGGCGGAACACTGAAGCTTTCTTT.

The gene calls are TRBV27 and TRBJ2-7; 9 bases align to TRBD1. Germline trimming cut 3 bases from V and 6 bases from J; bases unmatched to any gene: 6. Germline V gene lookup returns CDR1 MNHEY and CDR2 SMNVEV (reference sequence). The CDR3 consists of 14 residues. CDR3 sequence: CASSFQGQGREQYF. The CDR3 coding sequence is TGTGCCAGCAGTTTCCAAGGACAGGGGCGCGAGCAGTACTTC.

The chain employs TRBV29-1 and TRBJ1-5; unclear D gene. The V gene's germline CDR1 is SQVTM and CDR2 ANQGSEA. V gave up 7 bases and J gave up 0 bases, with 13 bases separating them. The CDR3 is 14 residues long. The CDR3 sequence: CSAAAGYSNQPQHF. Written as DNA, the CDR3 is TGCAGCGCCGCCGCGGGGTATAGCAATCAGCCCCAGCATTTT.

The chain employs TRBV27 and TRBJ2-7; the match to TRBD1 covers 8 bases. The CDR3 length is 16 residues. The J segment lost 3 bases and the V segment lost 7 bases, leaving 14 bases of the junction unmatched. The germline CDR1 and CDR2 sequences are MNHEY and SMNVEV (reference sequence). This CDR3 is CASNLTRTGRIYEQYF. Here the CDR3 DNA reads TGTGCCAGCAACCTAACTAGGACAGGGAGGATCTACGAGCAGTACTTC.

The chain is built from TRBV7-8 and TRBJ2-5, with TRBD1 matching 9 bases. Germline CDR1 SGHVS, CDR2 FQNEAQ. The CDR3 is 15 residues long. V lost 5 bases and J lost 5; bases outside the gene matches: 9. As DNA, the CDR3 is TGTGCCAGCAGCATCCGGGACAGGGAGGTCGAGACCCAGTACTTC. This translates into CASSIRDREVETQYF.

The rearrangement uses TRBV11-2 and TRBJ2-7, with D perhaps matching TRBD1 (6 bases). Between the trimmed V and J ends, which lost 6 bases and 0 bases, there was a span of 12 bases. The CDR3 is made up of 14 amino acids. The germline V gene has CDR1 SGHAT and CDR2 FQNNGV. The CDR3 region has the DNA TGTGCCAGCAGACCTACAGGGAACTCCTACGAGCAGTACTTC. Translating gives CASRPTGNSYEQYF.

V is TRBV18 and J is TRBJ2-1, with no clear D. Germline V gene lookup returns CDR1 KGHSH and CDR2 LQKENI. CDR3 size: 15 residues. V lost 6 bases to trimming and J lost 4 bases, with 16 bases between them. CDR3 amino acids: CASSPYSSSYNEQFF. CDR3 DNA sequence: TGTGCCAGCTCGCCCTACTCGTCATCTTACAATGAGCAGTTCTTC.

The V and J genes are TRBV12-5 and TRBJ2-7; 8 nucleotides match TRBD2. The germline V gene encodes CDR1 LGHNT and CDR2 FRNRAP. There are 17 residues in the CDR3. The junction had 16 bases not matched to a gene; V was cut back by 6 bases and J by 3 bases. The CDR3, as DNA: TGTGCTAGTGGCGGGTCCCCCCTGCGGGAGGCGGTCTACGAGCAGTACTTC. As protein: CASGGSPLREAVYEQYF.

The chain couples TRBV6-1 to TRBJ1-6; no clear D. The germline V and J ends were trimmed by 8 bases and 4 bases, with 12 bases remaining between them. The CDR3 covers 14 residues. From germline, CDR1 is MNHNS and CDR2 SASEGT. The CDR3 spells CASSLEGYNSPLHF. The DNA for the CDR3 is TGTGCCAGCTCCCTTGAGGGTTATAATTCACCCCTCCACTTT.

The V and J genes are TRBV28 and TRBJ2-7; D unclear. The CDR3 has 15 amino acids. V gave up 7 bases and J gave up 2 bases, with 18 bases separating them. Germline CDR1 and CDR2: MDHEN and SYDVKM. As DNA, the CDR3 is TGTGCCAGCACCGCAGACCCCGGGTCTACCTACGAGCAGTACTTC. Translated: CASTADPGSTYEQYF.

This chain uses TRBV7-9 with TRBJ2-1; D is perhaps TRBD2 (5 bases). Trimming removed 1 base at V and 5 bases at J, with 15 bases between. Germline CDR1 reads SEHNR; CDR2 reads FQNEAQ (reference sequence). The CDR3 runs 16 residues. Written as DNA, the CDR3 is TGTGCCAGCAGCTTAGGAAGTGAGGGCCTCGACAATGAGCAGTTCTTC. The encoded protein is CASSLGSEGLDNEQFF. The full variable domain, its missing parts supplied by reference TRBV7-9 and TRBJ2-1, is DTGVSQNPRHKITKRGQNVTFRCDPISEHNRLYWYRQTLGQGPEFLTYFQNEAQLEKSRLLSDRFSAERPKGSFSTLEIQRTEQGDSAMYLCASSLGSEGLDNEQFFGPGTRLTVL.

The J gene is TRBJ2-1, the V gene TRBV7-2; D perhaps matches TRBD2 (7 bases). This CDR3 is built from 18 residues. Trimming cost V 0 bases and J 2 bases, with 17 bases left between them. Germline CDR1 SGHTA, CDR2 FQGNSA. For the CDR3, the DNA is TGTGCCAGCAGCTTAGCGGGGGCTAGCGGTACCACCTACAATGAGCAGTTCTTC. Protein product: CASSLAGASGTTYNEQFF.

The chain combines TRBV19 with TRBJ2-7; D perhaps matches TRBD1 (6 bases). Between the trimmed V and J ends, which lost 0 bases and 1 base, there was a span of 13 bases. The CDR3 runs to 16 residues. Germline V gene lookup returns CDR1 LNHDA and CDR2 SQIVND (reference sequence). CDR3 region: CASSIDSQTGSYEQYF. CDR3 in DNA: TGTGCCAGTAGTATAGATTCCCAAACAGGGTCCTACGAGCAGTACTTC.

To note about this clone: Its ends do not fully match the called genes, so a read error is possible. This same CDR3 is encoded by further DNA sequences in the sample. The chain joins TRBV18 to TRBJ1-1; D is perhaps TRBD1 (5 bases). The CDR3 has 13 amino acids. Looked up from germline, CDR1 is KGHSH and CDR2 is LQKENI. CDR3 in amino acids: CASSLLADTEAFF. The CDR3 DNA reads as TGTGCCAGCTCACTACTCGCGGACACTGAAGCCTTCTTT.

V usage is TRBV28 and J usage is TRBJ1-5; D is unclear. CDR3 length equals 14 residues. V was pared by 2 bases and J by 7 bases, with 12 bases between. CDR1 and CDR2 from the germline V gene are MDHEN and SYDVKM. The CDR3 nucleotides are TGTGCCAGCAGTTTAATATCCCCAGTACAGCCCCAGCATTTT. This sequence encodes CASSLISPVQPQHF. Supplemented by reference TRBV28 and TRBJ1-5, the full variable domain reads DVKVTQSSRYLVKRTGEKVFLECVQDMDHENMFWYRQDPGLGLRLIYFSYDVKMKEKGDIPEGYSVSREKKERFSLILESASTNQTSMYLCASSLISPVQPQHFGDGTRLSIL.

V gene TRBV7-2 combines with J gene TRBJ1-4, with D possibly being TRBD1 (5 bases). Germline CDR1 SGHTA, CDR2 FQGNSA. V lost 3 bases and J lost 7, with 12 bases in between. CDR3 length: 14 residues. The CDR3 spells CASSFYGGGEKLFF. The CDR3 DNA is TGTGCCAGCAGCTTTTACGGGGGAGGTGAAAAACTGTTTTTT.

The chain links TRBV2 to TRBJ2-7; possible D gene TRBD2, 6 bases. CDR1 and CDR2 from the germline V gene are SNHLY and FYNNEI. This CDR3 contains 13 residues. Trimming pared 7 bases from V and 0 bases from J, leaving 10 bases between. The CDR3 reads CASKGLSSYEQYF. DNA for the CDR3: TGTGCCAGCAAGGGACTGAGCTCCTACGAGCAGTACTTC.

The chain combines TRBV6-5 with TRBJ1-2, with D possibly matching TRBD1 (6 bases). The CDR3 runs 13 residues. Germline-derived CDR1 and CDR2 are MNHEY and SVGAGI. V was cut by 0 bases and J by 14 bases, with 16 bases left in between. CDR3 loop: CASSYSAWTEGTF. CDR3 nucleotide sequence: TGTGCCAGCAGTTACTCGGCCTGGACAGAAGGTACCTTC.

This rearrangement joins TRBV29-1 to TRBJ1-3, with TRBD1 identical over 7 bases. The CDR3 length is 15 residues. Trimming cost V 6 bases and J 1 base; bases outside gene matches: 9. Germline V gene lookup returns CDR1 SQVTM and CDR2 ANQGSEA. The CDR3 DNA follows: TGCAGCGTAGTTGAGGGGGCAAGGTCTGGAAACACCATATATTTT. This encodes CSVVEGARSGNTIYF.

The rearrangement joins TRBV19 to TRBJ1-1, with D possibly TRBD1 on 6 matching bases. The CDR3 consists of 12 residues. Trimming stripped 5 bases from V and 11 bases from J, with 15 bases between. CDR1 LNHDA and CDR2 SQIVND come from the germline V gene (reference sequence). Here the CDR3 DNA reads TGTGCCAGTAGTGCACAGGGCTGGGGGGCTTTCTTT. The encoded protein is CASSAQGWGAFF. The whole variable domain, filled in from reference TRBV19 and TRBJ1-1, reads DGGITQSPKYLFRKEGQNVTLSCEQNLNHDAMYWYRQDPGQGLRLIYYSQIVNDFQKGDIAEGYSVSREKKESFPLTVTSAQKNPTAFYLCASSAQGWGAFFGQGTRLTVV.

The chain uses TRBV7-9 and TRBJ1-1; tentative D call: TRBD1 (5 bases). V gave up 1 base and J gave up 2 bases, with 14 bases separating them. The CDR3 has 16 residues. Germline V lookup: CDR1 SEHNR, CDR2 FQNEAQ (reference sequence). For the CDR3, the DNA is TGTGCCAGCAGCTTAGATTTTAGGGGAGGAAACACTGAAGCTTTCTTT. Protein: CASSLDFRGGNTEAFF.

The rearrangement uses TRBV10-3 and TRBJ2-7; 9 nucleotides align to TRBD2. This CDR3 has 16 amino acids. Germline V CDR1 and CDR2: ENHRY, SYGVKD. With V trimmed by 4 bases and J by 2 bases, 9 bases remained unmatched. As DNA, the CDR3 is TGTGCCATCAGTGGGGGGGCGGCGGGAGGGACCTACGAGCAGTACTTC. It translates to CAISGGAAGGTYEQYF.

The genes are TRBV19 and TRBJ2-1, with TRBD1 matching over 7 bases. Germline CDR1 and CDR2: LNHDA and SQIVND (reference sequence). The junction had 11 bases not matched to a gene; V was cut back by 10 bases and J by 2 bases. The CDR3 consists of 15 residues. CDR3 in amino acids: CATATTGVTYNEQFF. The CDR3 region has the DNA TGTGCCACCGCAACCACAGGGGTTACCTACAATGAGCAGTTCTTC.

V is TRBV10-3 and J is TRBJ2-5; 7 bases are a match to TRBD1. The J call may not be correct, given that the DNA end is closer to TRBJ2-7. Germline CDR1 and CDR2: ENHRY and SYGVKD. The CDR3 spans 15 residues. The CDR3 loop reads CAISEAGDSTYEQYF. CDR3 sequence (DNA): TGTGCCATCAGTGAGGCAGGGGACAGCACCTACGAGCAGTACTTC.

About this clone: Additional DNA sequences in this sample encode the identical CDR3. The chain recombines TRBV5-1 with TRBJ1-2, with 9 nucleotides matching TRBD1. V shed 5 bases, J shed 5 bases, and the junction held 10 bases outside the gene matches. The CDR3 has 15 amino acids. Per the germline V gene, CDR1 is SGHRS and CDR2 is YFSETQ. CDR3 nucleotide sequence: TGCGCCAGCAGACCACCCGGGACAGGGTCGTATGGCTACACCTTC. Encoded protein: CASRPPGTGSYGYTF.

The chain carries TRBV7-9 and TRBJ1-1; TRBD1 matches 9 bases. The CDR3 loop spans 14 amino acids. Trimming removed 8 bases from V and 0 bases from J; junction bases left unmatched: 4. Germline V gene lookup returns CDR1 SEHNR and CDR2 FQNEAQ (reference sequence). The CDR3 reads CASGGDRVNTEAFF. CDR3 bases: TGTGCCAGCGGTGGGGACAGGGTGAACACTGAAGCTTTCTTT.

V is TRBV5-1 and J is TRBJ2-6; weak D call: TRBD1 (5 bases). Germline V CDR1 and CDR2: SGHRS, YFSETQ. V shed 5 bases and J shed 1 base, with 13 bases lying between them. CDR3 length equals 16 residues. The CDR3 region is CASRVPQGSGANVLTF. CDR3 in DNA: TGCGCCAGCAGGGTACCTCAGGGATCTGGGGCCAACGTCCTGACTTTC.

The chain employs TRBV30 and TRBJ1-1, with a tentative D call TRBD1 (6 bases). Trimming removed 4 bases at V and 1 base at J, with 10 bases between. Per germline, CDR1 GTSNPN and CDR2 SVGIG (reference sequence). The CDR3 contains 13 residues. The CDR3 spells CAWTGTQNTEAFF. The CDR3, as DNA: TGTGCCTGGACCGGGACACAGAACACTGAAGCTTTCTTT.